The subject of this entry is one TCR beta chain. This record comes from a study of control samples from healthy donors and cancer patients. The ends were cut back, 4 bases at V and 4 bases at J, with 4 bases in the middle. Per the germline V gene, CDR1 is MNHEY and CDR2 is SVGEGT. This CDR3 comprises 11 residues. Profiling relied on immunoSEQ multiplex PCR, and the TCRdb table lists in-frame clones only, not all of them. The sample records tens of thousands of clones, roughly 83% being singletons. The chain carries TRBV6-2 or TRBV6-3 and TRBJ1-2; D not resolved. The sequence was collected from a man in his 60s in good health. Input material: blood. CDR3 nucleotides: TGTGCCAGCAGTTCGTCCTATGGCTACACCTTC. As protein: CASSSSYGYTF.